This entry lists 5 T cell receptor beta chains sequenced from one sample in a study of T cell responses to AZD1222 COVID-19 vaccine. The table came from immunoSEQ multiplex PCR; TCRdb's copy has only in-frame clones and leaves some out. This sample has 80,000 to 130,000 clones; around nine tenths occur once, and the top ten carry 16%. The specimen was peripheral blood, collected on day 0 of AZD1222 vaccination. The receptors were sampled from an adult in good health.

The V gene is TRBV5-1, the J gene TRBJ2-7, with D possibly TRBD2 on 6 matching bases. The CDR3 runs 14 residues. V shed 4 bases and J shed 2 bases, with 13 bases lying between them. Germline V lookup: CDR1 SGHRS, CDR2 YFSETQ. The CDR3 protein is CASSAGEETYEQYF. Here the CDR3 DNA reads TGCGCCAGCAGCGCCGGGGAGGAAACCTACGAGCAGTACTTC. The complete variable domain, with remaining parts taken from reference TRBV5-1 and TRBJ2-7, reads KAGVTQTPRYLIKTRGQQVTLSCSPISGHRSVSWYQQTPGQGLQFLFEYFSETQRNKGNFPGRFSGRQFSNSRSEMNVSTLELGDSALYLCASSAGEETYEQYFGPGTRLTVT.

This chain uses TRBV28 with TRBJ1-2, with no clear D. Trimming stripped 5 bases from V and 4 bases from J, with 14 bases between. CDR3 length: 14 amino acids. Germline V gene lookup returns CDR1 MDHEN and CDR2 SYDVKM. CDR3 protein: CASSVWSGRYGYTF. The CDR3 DNA follows: TGTGCCAGCAGTGTGTGGTCAGGACGCTATGGCTACACCTTC.

V and J are TRBV18 and TRBJ1-2; 9 positions agree with TRBD1. The trim removed 3 bases at V and 2 bases at J, leaving 4 bases unmatched. Looked up from germline, CDR1 is KGHSH and CDR2 is LQKENI. The CDR3 consists of 15 residues. CDR3 amino acids: CASSPDRGDNYGYTF. The DNA for the CDR3 is TGTGCCAGCTCACCGGACAGGGGCGACAACTATGGCTACACCTTC.

The chain joins TRBV29-1 to TRBJ1-2, with D tentatively TRBD1 (5 bases). Germline values: CDR1 SQVTM, CDR2 ANQGSEA. The CDR3 extends over 14 amino acids. V lost 7 bases and J lost 3, with 18 bases in between. The CDR3 region is CSGLTQGLDYGYTF. The CDR3 nucleotides read TGCAGCGGCCTAACCCAGGGTCTTGACTATGGCTACACCTTC.

The rearrangement links TRBV28 to TRBJ2-3, with TRBD1 as a possible D gene (6 bases). V lost 2 bases to trimming and J lost 3 bases, with 12 bases between them. Germline CDR1 MDHEN, CDR2 SYDVKM. CDR3 length equals 15 residues. The CDR3 coding sequence is TGTGCCAGCAGTTTACTCAGGGGAGAGACAGATACGCAGTATTTT. Its protein is CASSLLRGETDTQYF.